This TCR beta chain stems from a study of technical replicates of blood from a few donors. Assay: immunoSEQ multiplex PCR; the TCRdb copy retains only in-frame clones and omits some. The sample includes approximately 75,000 clones, 95% to 98% of them seen just once. This clone was recorded only once. The TCR was taken from a human donor in good health. The sequenced material came from T cells isolated from PBMCs.

Written as DNA, the CDR3 is TGTGCCAGCAGTCACGGAAGGGGGATTCACTATGGCTACACCTTC. Translated: CASSHGRGIHYGYTF. The chain combines TRBV28 with TRBJ1-2, with a tentative D call TRBD1 (6 bases). The V end was cut by 5 bases, the J end by 3 bases, with 16 bases between. The CDR3 runs 15 residues. Per the germline V gene, CDR1 is MDHEN and CDR2 is SYDVKM.